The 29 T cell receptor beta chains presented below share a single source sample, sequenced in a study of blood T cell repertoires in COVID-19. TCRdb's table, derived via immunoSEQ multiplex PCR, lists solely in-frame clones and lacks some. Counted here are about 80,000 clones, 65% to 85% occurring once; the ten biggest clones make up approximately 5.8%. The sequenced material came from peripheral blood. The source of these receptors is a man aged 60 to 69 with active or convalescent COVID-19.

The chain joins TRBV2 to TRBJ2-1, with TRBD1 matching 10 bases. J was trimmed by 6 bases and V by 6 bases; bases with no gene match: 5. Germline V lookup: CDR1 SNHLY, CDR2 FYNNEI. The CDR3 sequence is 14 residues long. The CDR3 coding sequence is TGTGCCAGCAGGCGGACAGGGGGGTCCAATGAGCAGTTCTTC. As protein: CASRRTGGSNEQFF.

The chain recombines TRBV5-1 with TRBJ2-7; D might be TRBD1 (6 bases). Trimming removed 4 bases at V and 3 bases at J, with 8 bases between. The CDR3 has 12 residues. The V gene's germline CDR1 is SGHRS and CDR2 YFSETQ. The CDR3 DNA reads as TGCGCCAGCAGCCAAGGGGGCTACGAGCAGTACTTC. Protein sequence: CASSQGGYEQYF.

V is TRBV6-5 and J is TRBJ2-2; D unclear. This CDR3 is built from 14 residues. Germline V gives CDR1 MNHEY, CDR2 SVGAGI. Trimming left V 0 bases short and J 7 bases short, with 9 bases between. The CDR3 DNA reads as TGTGCCAGCAGTTACTCGGCACCAGGCGGGGAGCTGTTTTTT. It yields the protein CASSYSAPGGELFF.

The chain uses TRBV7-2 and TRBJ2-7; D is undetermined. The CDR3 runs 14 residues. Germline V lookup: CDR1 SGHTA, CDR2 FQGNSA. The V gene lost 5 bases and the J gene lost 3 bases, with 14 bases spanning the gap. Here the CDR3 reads CASSLTGGRYEQYF. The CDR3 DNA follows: TGTGCCAGCAGCCTGACCGGCGGCCGCTACGAGCAGTACTTC.

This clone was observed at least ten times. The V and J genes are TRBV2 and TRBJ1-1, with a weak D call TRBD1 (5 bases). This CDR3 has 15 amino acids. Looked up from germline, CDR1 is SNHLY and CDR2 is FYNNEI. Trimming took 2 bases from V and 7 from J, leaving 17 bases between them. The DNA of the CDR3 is TGTGCCAGCAGTGAACCCCGGGACCCCGGGGGTGAAGCTTTCTTT. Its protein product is CASSEPRDPGGEAFF.

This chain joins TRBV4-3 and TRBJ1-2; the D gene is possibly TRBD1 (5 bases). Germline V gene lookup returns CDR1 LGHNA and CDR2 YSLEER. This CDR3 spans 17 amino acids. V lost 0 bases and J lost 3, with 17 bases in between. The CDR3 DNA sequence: TGCGCCAGCAGCCAAGATGTTCCGGGAGGGGTTGACTATGGCTACACCTTC. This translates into CASSQDVPGGVDYGYTF.

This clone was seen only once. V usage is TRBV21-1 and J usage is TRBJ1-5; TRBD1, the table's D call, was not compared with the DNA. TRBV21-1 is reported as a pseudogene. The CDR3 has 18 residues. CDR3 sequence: CASSTRTGLIRSNQPQHF. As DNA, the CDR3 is TGTGCCAGCAGCACACGGACAGGGCTCATACGTAGCAATCAGCCCCAGCATTTT.

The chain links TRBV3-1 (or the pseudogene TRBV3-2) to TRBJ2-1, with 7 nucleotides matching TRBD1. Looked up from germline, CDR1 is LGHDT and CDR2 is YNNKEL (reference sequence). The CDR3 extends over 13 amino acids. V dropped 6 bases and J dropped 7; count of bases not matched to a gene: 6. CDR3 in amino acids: CASSPTGQNEQFF. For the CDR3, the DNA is TGTGCCAGCAGTCCGACAGGGCAAAATGAGCAGTTCTTC.

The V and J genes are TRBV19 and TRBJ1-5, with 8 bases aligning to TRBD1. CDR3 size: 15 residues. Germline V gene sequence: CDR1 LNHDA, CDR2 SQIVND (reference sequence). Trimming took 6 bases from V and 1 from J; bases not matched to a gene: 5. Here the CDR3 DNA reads TGTGCCAGTAGCGAGACAGGGGCAAGCAATCAGCCCCAGCATTTT. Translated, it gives CASSETGASNQPQHF.

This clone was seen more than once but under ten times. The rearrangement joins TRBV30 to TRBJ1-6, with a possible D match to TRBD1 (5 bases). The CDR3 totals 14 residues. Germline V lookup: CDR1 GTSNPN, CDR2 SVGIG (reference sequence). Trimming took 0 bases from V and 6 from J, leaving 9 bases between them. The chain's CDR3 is CAWSVLGANSPLHF. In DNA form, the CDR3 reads TGTGCCTGGAGTGTACTTGGGGCTAATTCACCCCTCCACTTT.

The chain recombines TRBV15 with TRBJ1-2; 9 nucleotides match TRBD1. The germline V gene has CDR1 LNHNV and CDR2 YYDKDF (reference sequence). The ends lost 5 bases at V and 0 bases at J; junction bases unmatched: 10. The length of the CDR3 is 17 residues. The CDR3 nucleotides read TGTGCCACCAGCGGCGAGGACAGGGGACAATCTAACTATGGCTACACCTTC. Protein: CATSGEDRGQSNYGYTF.

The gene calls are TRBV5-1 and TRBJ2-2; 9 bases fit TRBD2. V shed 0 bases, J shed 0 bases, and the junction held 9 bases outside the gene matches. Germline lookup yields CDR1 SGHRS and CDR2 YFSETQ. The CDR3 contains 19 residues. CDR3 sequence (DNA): TGCGCCAGCAGCTTGGCCCCCGGACTAGCGAGGTCGAACACCGGGGAGCTGTTTTTT. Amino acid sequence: CASSLAPGLARSNTGELFF.

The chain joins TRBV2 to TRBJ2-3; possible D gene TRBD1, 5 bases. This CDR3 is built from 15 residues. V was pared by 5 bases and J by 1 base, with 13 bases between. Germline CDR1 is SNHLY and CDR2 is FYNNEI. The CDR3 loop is CASSPIQGGTDTQYF. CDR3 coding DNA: TGTGCCAGCAGTCCGATCCAGGGTGGCACAGATACGCAGTATTTT.

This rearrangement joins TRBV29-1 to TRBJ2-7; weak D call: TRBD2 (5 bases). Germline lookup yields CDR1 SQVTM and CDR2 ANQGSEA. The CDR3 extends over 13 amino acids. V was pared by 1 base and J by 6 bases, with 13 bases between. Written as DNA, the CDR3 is TGCAGCGTTGAAGGGCGGGCCGCGGGCGAGCAGTACTTC. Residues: CSVEGRAAGEQYF.

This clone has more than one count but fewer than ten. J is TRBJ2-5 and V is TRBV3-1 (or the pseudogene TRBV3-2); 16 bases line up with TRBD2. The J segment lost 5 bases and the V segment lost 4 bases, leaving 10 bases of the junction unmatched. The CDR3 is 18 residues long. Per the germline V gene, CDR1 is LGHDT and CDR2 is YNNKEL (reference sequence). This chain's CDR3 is CASSRETGTSGGAETQYF. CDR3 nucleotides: TGTGCCAGCAGCCGCGAAACCGGGACTAGCGGGGGGGCGGAGACCCAGTACTTC.

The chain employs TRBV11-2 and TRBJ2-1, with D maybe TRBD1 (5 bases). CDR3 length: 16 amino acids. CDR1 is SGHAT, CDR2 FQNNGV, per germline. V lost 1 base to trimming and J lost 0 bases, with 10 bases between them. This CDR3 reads CASSLGADSSYNEQFF. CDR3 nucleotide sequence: TGTGCCAGCAGCTTAGGCGCAGACAGCTCCTACAATGAGCAGTTCTTC.

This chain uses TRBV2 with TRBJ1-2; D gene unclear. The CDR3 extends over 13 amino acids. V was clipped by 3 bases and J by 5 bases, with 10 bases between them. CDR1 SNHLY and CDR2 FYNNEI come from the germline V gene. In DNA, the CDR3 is TGTGCCAGCAGTGATTCCACGGAGTATGGCTACACCTTC. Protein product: CASSDSTEYGYTF. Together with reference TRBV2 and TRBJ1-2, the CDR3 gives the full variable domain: EPEVTQTPSHQVTQMGQEVILRCVPISNHLYFYWYRQILGQKVEFLVSFYNNEISEKSEIFDDQFSVERPDGSNFTLKIRSTKLEDSAMYFCASSDSTEYGYTFGSGTRLTVV.

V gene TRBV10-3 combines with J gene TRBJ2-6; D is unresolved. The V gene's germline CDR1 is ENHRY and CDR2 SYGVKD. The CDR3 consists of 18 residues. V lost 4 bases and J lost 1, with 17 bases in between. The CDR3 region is CAISGSTVISSGANVLTF. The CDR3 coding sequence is TGTGCCATCAGTGGTTCAACAGTTATATCTTCTGGGGCCAACGTCCTGACTTTC.

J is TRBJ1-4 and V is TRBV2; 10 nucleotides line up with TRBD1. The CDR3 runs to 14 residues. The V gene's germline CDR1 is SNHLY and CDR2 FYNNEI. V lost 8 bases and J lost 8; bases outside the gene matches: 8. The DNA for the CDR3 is TGTGCCAGCGGCAAGACAGGGGGCATGGAAAAACTGTTTTTT. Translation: CASGKTGGMEKLFF.

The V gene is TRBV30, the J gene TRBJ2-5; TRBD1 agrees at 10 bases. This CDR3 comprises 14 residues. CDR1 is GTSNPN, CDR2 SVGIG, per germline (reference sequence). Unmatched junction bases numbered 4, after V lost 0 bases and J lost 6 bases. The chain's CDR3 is CAWSVTGQGQTQYF. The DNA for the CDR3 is TGTGCCTGGAGTGTAACGGGACAGGGGCAGACCCAGTACTTC.

This CDR3 reads CSVGRLAGASYNEQFF. The CDR3 DNA sequence: TGCAGCGTTGGCCGACTAGCGGGGGCGTCCTACAATGAGCAGTTCTTC. V and J are TRBV29-1 and TRBJ2-1; 12 bases are shared with TRBD2. The CDR3 spans 16 residues. The trim removed 4 bases at V and 1 base at J, leaving 5 bases unmatched. From germline, CDR1 is SQVTM and CDR2 ANQGSEA.

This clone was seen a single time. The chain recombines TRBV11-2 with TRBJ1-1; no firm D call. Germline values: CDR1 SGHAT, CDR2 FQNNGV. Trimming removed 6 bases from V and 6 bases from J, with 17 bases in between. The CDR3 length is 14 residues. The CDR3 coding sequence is TGTGCCAGCAGTTTTACTAGTAGCGGGCCTGAAGCTTTCTTT. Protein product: CASSFTSSGPEAFF.

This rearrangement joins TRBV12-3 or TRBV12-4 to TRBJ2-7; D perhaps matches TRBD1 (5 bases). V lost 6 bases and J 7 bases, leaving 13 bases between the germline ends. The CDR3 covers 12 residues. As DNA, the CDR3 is TGTGCCAGCAGCCCGTACAGGTCTGAGCAGTACTTC. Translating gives CASSPYRSEQYF.

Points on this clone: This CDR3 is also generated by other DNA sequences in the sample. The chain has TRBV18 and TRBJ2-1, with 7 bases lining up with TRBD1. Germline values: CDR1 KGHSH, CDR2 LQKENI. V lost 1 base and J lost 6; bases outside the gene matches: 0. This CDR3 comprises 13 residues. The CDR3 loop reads CASSPQGANEQFF. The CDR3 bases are TGTGCCAGCTCACCACAGGGGGCCAATGAGCAGTTCTTC.

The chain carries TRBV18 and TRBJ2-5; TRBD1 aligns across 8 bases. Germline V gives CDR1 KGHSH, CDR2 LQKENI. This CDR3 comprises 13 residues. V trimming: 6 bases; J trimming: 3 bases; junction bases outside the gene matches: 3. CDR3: CASSGQGEETQYF. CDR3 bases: TGTGCCAGCTCCGGACAGGGCGAAGAGACCCAGTACTTC.

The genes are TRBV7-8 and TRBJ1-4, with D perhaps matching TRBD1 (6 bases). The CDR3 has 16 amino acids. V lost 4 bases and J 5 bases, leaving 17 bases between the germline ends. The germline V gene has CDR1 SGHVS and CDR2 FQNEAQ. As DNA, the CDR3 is TGTGCCAGCAGCTACCAGGGGCTGGGGGCAAATGAAAAACTGTTTTTT. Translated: CASSYQGLGANEKLFF.

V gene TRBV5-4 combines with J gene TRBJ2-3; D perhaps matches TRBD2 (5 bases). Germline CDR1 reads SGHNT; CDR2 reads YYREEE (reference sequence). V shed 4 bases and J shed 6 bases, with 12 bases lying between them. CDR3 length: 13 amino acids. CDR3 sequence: CASSPGITDTQYF. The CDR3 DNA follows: TGTGCCAGCAGCCCGGGAATCACGGATACGCAGTATTTT.

CDR3 nucleotide sequence: TGTGCCAGCAGCTTAACGGACAGCCCCTCCTACGAGCAGTACTTC. It translates to CASSLTDSPSYEQYF. The chain couples TRBV11-2 to TRBJ2-7; perhaps TRBD1 as D (6 bases). Trimming cost V 2 bases and J 0 bases, with 11 bases left between them. CDR1 is SGHAT, CDR2 FQNNGV, per germline. The CDR3 extends over 15 amino acids.

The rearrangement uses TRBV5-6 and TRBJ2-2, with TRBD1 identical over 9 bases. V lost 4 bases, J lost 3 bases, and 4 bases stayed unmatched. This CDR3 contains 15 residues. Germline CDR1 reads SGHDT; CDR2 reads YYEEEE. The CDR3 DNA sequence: TGTGCCAGCAGCACCGGGACAGGGCACACCGGGGAGCTGTTTTTT. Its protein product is CASSTGTGHTGELFF.